The 13 T cell receptor beta chains presented below share a single source sample, sequenced in a study of blood T cell repertoires in COVID-19. Assay: immunoSEQ multiplex PCR; the TCRdb copy retains only in-frame clones and omits some. The sample yields hundreds of thousands of clones, about nine tenths seen once. The sample comprised PBMCs or T cells enriched from blood (not recorded which). The origin of the receptors is a middle-aged woman who had recovered from COVID-19.

This chain joins TRBV5-6 and TRBJ2-1; 10 bases agree with TRBD2. The CDR3 is made up of 15 amino acids. CDR1 SGHDT and CDR2 YYEEEE come from the germline V gene. Germline trimming cut 4 bases from V and 6 bases from J; bases unmatched to any gene: 7. The CDR3 here is CASSPQAGGPNEQFF. The CDR3 region has the DNA TGTGCCAGCAGCCCGCAAGCGGGAGGGCCCAATGAGCAGTTCTTC.

The chain recombines TRBV5-5 with TRBJ2-2; tentatively, D is TRBD1 (6 bases). The CDR3 loop spans 13 amino acids. From germline, CDR1 is SGHKS and CDR2 YYEKEE (reference sequence). V shed 4 bases and J shed 9 bases, with 13 bases lying between them. This chain's CDR3 is CASSPGQSRELFF. The CDR3 DNA reads as TGTGCCAGCAGCCCAGGACAGAGCCGGGAGCTGTTTTTT.

In its sample, this clone was seen once. The chain is built from TRBV6-5 and TRBJ2-5; weak D call: TRBD2 (5 bases). Trimming cost V 11 bases and J 2 bases, with 12 bases left between them. The CDR3 runs to 12 residues. The germline gives CDR1 MNHEY, CDR2 SVGAGI. The DNA of the CDR3 is TGTGCCGCGGGTAAGCGTCAAGAGACCCAGTACTTC. Its protein is CAAGKRQETQYF.

Turning to this clone: This same CDR3 is encoded by further DNA sequences in the sample. The J gene is TRBJ1-1, the V gene TRBV28; no definite D call. The V and J ends lost 2 bases and 5 bases respectively, with 6 bases between them. The CDR3 spans 12 residues. Germline CDR1 and CDR2: MDHEN and SYDVKM. For the CDR3, the DNA is TGTGCCAGCAGTTTACAGGTTACTGAAGCTTTCTTT. Translated: CASSLQVTEAFF. Combining the CDR3 with reference TRBV28 and TRBJ1-1 gives the whole variable domain DVKVTQSSRYLVKRTGEKVFLECVQDMDHENMFWYRQDPGLGLRLIYFSYDVKMKEKGDIPEGYSVSREKKERFSLILESASTNQTSMYLCASSLQVTEAFFGQGTRLTVV.

J is TRBJ2-7 and V is TRBV5-4; 8 nucleotides match TRBD2. With V trimmed by 2 bases and J by 8 bases, 9 bases remained unmatched. This CDR3 is 14 amino acids long. Germline loops: CDR1 SGHNT, CDR2 YYREEE (reference sequence). In DNA form, the CDR3 reads TGTGCCAGCAGCTTAGCGGGGGTGCTTACACAGCAGTACTTC. The encoded protein is CASSLAGVLTQQYF.

This clone appeared a single time. The V call is TRBV7-2, the J call TRBJ1-5, with 8 bases identical to TRBD1. With V trimmed by 4 bases and J by 2 bases, 1 base remained unmatched. The CDR3 extends over 14 amino acids. Per germline, CDR1 SGHTA and CDR2 FQGNSA. The CDR3 region is CASSSGQGNQPQHF. CDR3 in DNA: TGTGCCAGCAGCTCGGGACAGGGCAATCAGCCCCAGCATTTT.

The J gene is TRBJ1-6, the V gene TRBV9; 11 nucleotides agree with TRBD1. The germline gives CDR1 SGDLS, CDR2 YYNGEE. The J segment lost 0 bases and the V segment lost 0 bases, leaving 8 bases of the junction unmatched. The CDR3 totals 20 residues. CDR3 amino acids: CASSVGSFGTGGSYNSPLHF. The CDR3 DNA reads TGTGCCAGCAGCGTAGGCTCGTTCGGGACAGGGGGCTCCTATAATTCACCCCTCCACTTT.

This clone showed up just once. The chain uses TRBV5-4 and TRBJ2-2; 11 nucleotides align to TRBD2. J was trimmed by 7 bases and V by 2 bases; bases with no gene match: 10. Germline lookup yields CDR1 SGHNT and CDR2 YYREEE (reference sequence). The CDR3 runs 17 residues. In nucleotides, the CDR3 is TGTGCCAGCAGCTTTGTGGCGGCTAGCGGGAGGTTCGGGGAGCTGTTTTTT. Its protein product is CASSFVAASGRFGELFF.

The sample holds one count of this clone. V usage is TRBV4-3 and J usage is TRBJ2-2, with D possibly being TRBD2 (6 bases). Germline-derived CDR1 and CDR2 are LGHNA and YSLEER. The CDR3 is 16 amino acids. The V gene lost 0 bases and the J gene lost 4 bases, with 12 bases spanning the gap. The CDR3 DNA follows: TGCGCCAGCAGCCAAGAGCGCGGGACGGGCACCGGGGAGCTGTTTTTT. As protein: CASSQERGTGTGELFF.

The gene calls are TRBV7-5 and TRBJ1-1; the listed D gene, TRBD1, was not tested against the DNA. TRBV7-5 is assigned pseudogene status. The CDR3 runs 15 residues. The CDR3 spells CARSLGTAGFTEAFF. In DNA form, the CDR3 reads TGTGCCAGAAGCTTGGGCACAGCTGGGTTCACTGAAGCTTTCTTT.

The V gene is TRBV27, the J gene TRBJ1-6, with D tentatively TRBD1 (5 bases). The CDR3 totals 15 residues. The V gene lost 6 bases and the J gene lost 1 base, with 10 bases spanning the gap. CDR1 is MNHEY, CDR2 SMNVEV, per germline (reference sequence). For the CDR3, the DNA is TGTGCCAGCAGGACAGAGCCTTCCTATAATTCACCCCTCCACTTT. Translation gives CASRTEPSYNSPLHF.

This rearrangement joins TRBV11-3 to TRBJ2-1; 11 positions match TRBD2. The CDR3 length is 15 residues. Germline V gene sequence: CDR1 SGHNT, CDR2 YENEEA. Trimming took 3 bases from V and 6 from J; bases not matched to a gene: 4. The CDR3 loop reads CASSFFLAGGNEQFF. CDR3 sequence (DNA): TGTGCCAGCAGCTTTTTCCTAGCGGGAGGCAATGAGCAGTTCTTC.

The rearrangement links TRBV2 to TRBJ2-5; no definite D call. Germline V gives CDR1 SNHLY, CDR2 FYNNEI. Trimming removed 9 bases at V and 3 bases at J, with 5 bases between. The CDR3 covers 10 residues. CDR3 sequence: CASGEETQYF. The CDR3 DNA reads as TGTGCCAGTGGAGAAGAGACCCAGTACTTC.